The rows below give T cell receptor beta chains drawn from one sample of a study of T-cell memory formation after mild COVID-19. TCRdb re-called the 5' RACE reads with MiXCR, one entry per CDR3 protein. Of 250,000 to 350,000 distinct CDR3 sequences listed, around 15% are singletons. The material sequenced was PBMCs or a T cell subset sorted from them (not recorded which). Source of these receptors: a man aged 18 to 29 who had mild COVID-19 (a few samples of this study predate the infection). Cell type and time point are not known. The CDR3 runs from the conserved cysteine through the conserved F or W. The order of the fields is CDR3 protein, CDR3 DNA, clone size, J gene, V gene, D gene. The D gene is left open where the match is weak. The size entry is marked missing in some rows and otherwise reads once, few, many or a size class.

cdr3_aa: CSAGPRTSGSYPQYF; cdr3_nt: TGCAGTGCTGGTCCCCGGACTAGCGGGTCCTACCCCCAGTACTTC; clone_size: -; j_call: TRBJ2-5; v_call: TRBV20-1; d_call: TRBD2
cdr3_aa: CASSLDVGTDTQYF; cdr3_nt: TGCGCCAGCAGCTTGGATGTGGGCACAGATACGCAGTATTTT; clone_size: few; j_call: TRBJ2-3; v_call: TRBV5-1; d_call: -
cdr3_aa: CASSLWLDYGYTF; cdr3_nt: TGTGCCAGCAGCTTATGGCTGGACTATGGCTACACCTTC; clone_size: once; j_call: TRBJ1-2; v_call: TRBV7-2; d_call: -
cdr3_aa: CSARDPAGAGNEQFF; cdr3_nt: TGCAGTGCTAGAGATCCGGCAGGGGCCGGCAATGAGCAGTTCTTC; clone_size: few; j_call: TRBJ2-1; v_call: TRBV20-1; d_call: -
cdr3_aa: CASPPRGATDTQYF; cdr3_nt: TGCGCCAGCCCCCCCCGGGGAGCCACAGATACGCAGTATTTT; clone_size: -; j_call: TRBJ2-3; v_call: TRBV5-1; d_call: -
cdr3_aa: CASSGHEQYF; cdr3_nt: TGTGCCAGCAGTGGGCACGAGCAGTACTTC; clone_size: few; j_call: TRBJ2-7; v_call: TRBV25-1; d_call: -
cdr3_aa: CASSPPADVDTQYF; cdr3_nt: TGTGCCAGCAGCCCTCCCGCCGACGTAGATACGCAGTATTTT; clone_size: few; j_call: TRBJ2-3; v_call: TRBV9; d_call: -
cdr3_aa: CASIPTSAGHEQYF; cdr3_nt: TGTGCCAGCATTCCGACATCCGCCGGCCACGAGCAGTACTTC; clone_size: few; j_call: TRBJ2-7; v_call: TRBV2; d_call: -
cdr3_aa: CSVDRDYGYTF; cdr3_nt: TGCAGCGTTGACAGGGACTATGGCTACACCTTC; clone_size: -; j_call: TRBJ1-2; v_call: TRBV29-1; d_call: -
cdr3_aa: CASSPRTSGHNEQFF; cdr3_nt: TGTGCCAGCAGCCCCCGGACTAGCGGTCACAATGAGCAGTTCTTC; clone_size: -; j_call: TRBJ2-1; v_call: TRBV7-6; d_call: TRBD2
cdr3_aa: CASSLDRGISYEQYF; cdr3_nt: TGCGCCAGCAGCTTGGACAGGGGGATCTCCTACGAGCAGTACTTC; clone_size: many; j_call: TRBJ2-7; v_call: TRBV5-1; d_call: TRBD1
cdr3_aa: CAWSGGQNTEAFF; cdr3_nt: TGTGCCTGGAGTGGGGGGCAGAACACTGAAGCTTTCTTT; clone_size: -; j_call: TRBJ1-1; v_call: TRBV30; d_call: -
cdr3_aa: CASSTSDRGLSNQPQHF; cdr3_nt: TGTGCCAGCAGCACCTCGGACAGGGGCCTTAGCAATCAGCCCCAGCATTTT; clone_size: -; j_call: TRBJ1-5; v_call: TRBV6-4; d_call: TRBD1
cdr3_aa: CSAREGGWGYTF; cdr3_nt: TGCAGTGCTAGAGAGGGGGGCTGGGGCTACACCTTC; clone_size: few; j_call: TRBJ1-2; v_call: TRBV20-1; d_call: -
cdr3_aa: CASSYTGTGGDNYGYTF; cdr3_nt: TGTGCCAGCAGTTACACCGGGACAGGGGGCGATAACTATGGCTACACCTTC; clone_size: -; j_call: TRBJ1-2; v_call: TRBV6-2/TRBV6-3; d_call: TRBD1
cdr3_aa: CASSPTPNYEQYF; cdr3_nt: TGTGCCAGCAGCCCTACACCAAACTACGAGCAGTACTTC; clone_size: many; j_call: TRBJ2-7; v_call: TRBV7-9; d_call: -
cdr3_aa: CSVEDRRGDYGYTF; cdr3_nt: TGCAGCGTTGAAGATCGCAGGGGGGATTATGGCTACACCTTC; clone_size: -; j_call: TRBJ1-2; v_call: TRBV29-1; d_call: TRBD1
cdr3_aa: CAWRSGGASYGYTF; cdr3_nt: TGTGCCTGGAGGTCGGGCGGGGCTTCCTATGGCTACACCTTC; clone_size: -; j_call: TRBJ1-2; v_call: TRBV30; d_call: -
cdr3_aa: CASSLFFRRTGELFF; cdr3_nt: TGTGCCAGCAGTTTATTTTTCAGGCGCACCGGGGAGCTGTTTTTT; clone_size: few; j_call: TRBJ2-2; v_call: TRBV12-3/TRBV12-4; d_call: -
cdr3_aa: CASSLAGEGIF; cdr3_nt: TGTGCCAGCAGCTTGGCTGGAGAGGGTATCTTT; clone_size: few; j_call: TRBJ1-1; v_call: TRBV5-5; d_call: -
cdr3_aa: CASSYSRDRGNTIYF; cdr3_nt: TGTGCCAGCAGTTATTCGAGGGACCGCGGAAACACCATATATTTT; clone_size: -; j_call: TRBJ1-3; v_call: TRBV6-5; d_call: -
cdr3_aa: CASSLGRLLSYNSPLHF; cdr3_nt: TGTGCCAGCAGCTTGGGCCGCTTGCTCTCCTATAATTCACCCCTCCACTTT; clone_size: few; j_call: TRBJ1-6; v_call: TRBV7-2; d_call: -
cdr3_aa: CASSPFGGSGGLNTGELFF; cdr3_nt: TGTGCCAGCAGCCCCTTCGGCGGTAGCGGGGGGCTGAACACCGGGGAGCTGTTTTTT; clone_size: -; j_call: TRBJ2-2; v_call: TRBV7-2; d_call: TRBD2
cdr3_aa: CASTPDEYYGYTF; cdr3_nt: TGTGCCAGTACCCCAGACGAATACTATGGCTACACCTTC; clone_size: many; j_call: TRBJ1-2; v_call: TRBV19; d_call: -
cdr3_aa: CASSQDSRKAYNEQFF; cdr3_nt: TGCGCCAGCAGCCAAGATAGTAGAAAGGCTTACAATGAGCAGTTCTTC; clone_size: few; j_call: TRBJ2-1; v_call: TRBV4-1; d_call: -
cdr3_aa: CSVVASGGFTDTQYF; cdr3_nt: TGCAGCGTTGTAGCTAGCGGGGGATTCACAGATACGCAGTATTTT; clone_size: -; j_call: TRBJ2-3; v_call: TRBV29-1; d_call: TRBD2
cdr3_aa: CASSLEGGASGGVKNIQYF; cdr3_nt: TGCGCCAGCAGCTTGGAAGGCGGGGCTAGCGGGGGGGTGAAAAACATTCAGTACTTC; clone_size: few; j_call: TRBJ2-4; v_call: TRBV5-1; d_call: TRBD2
cdr3_aa: CASTVTGRETQYF; cdr3_nt: TGTGCCAGCACTGTCACCGGGAGGGAGACCCAGTACTTC; clone_size: -; j_call: TRBJ2-5; v_call: TRBV7-8; d_call: TRBD2
cdr3_aa: CASRPTGGLETQYF; cdr3_nt: TGTGCCAGCAGGCCAACAGGGGGCTTGGAGACCCAGTACTTC; clone_size: once; j_call: TRBJ2-5; v_call: TRBV5-5; d_call: TRBD1
cdr3_aa: CASSQGGGRRSEKLFF; cdr3_nt: TGCGCCAGCAGCCAAGGGGGGGGTCGCAGAAGCGAAAAACTGTTTTTT; clone_size: few; j_call: TRBJ1-4; v_call: TRBV4-3; d_call: -
cdr3_aa: CASSWTDYNEQFF; cdr3_nt: TGCGCCAGCAGCTGGACAGACTACAATGAGCAGTTCTTC; clone_size: -; j_call: TRBJ2-1; v_call: TRBV5-1; d_call: -
cdr3_aa: CSVGSSGGGVDTQYF; cdr3_nt: TGCAGCGTTGGTTCTAGCGGGGGAGGAGTAGATACGCAGTATTTT; clone_size: few; j_call: TRBJ2-3; v_call: TRBV29-1; d_call: TRBD2
cdr3_aa: CSASRGLDYGYTF; cdr3_nt: TGCAGTGCAAGCAGGGGGTTGGACTATGGCTACACCTTC; clone_size: -; j_call: TRBJ1-2; v_call: TRBV20-1; d_call: TRBD1
cdr3_aa: CASSLRSGVYNEQFF; cdr3_nt: TGTGCCAGCAGCTTAAGAAGCGGGGTCTACAATGAGCAGTTCTTC; clone_size: few; j_call: TRBJ2-1; v_call: TRBV7-3; d_call: TRBD2
cdr3_aa: CASTPGRGQETQYF; cdr3_nt: TGTGCCAGCACCCCAGGGCGCGGCCAAGAGACCCAGTACTTC; clone_size: few; j_call: TRBJ2-5; v_call: TRBV9; d_call: -
cdr3_aa: CSAPGPAGASNEQFF; cdr3_nt: TGCAGTGCTCCGGGGCCAGCGGGGGCGTCGAATGAGCAGTTCTTC; clone_size: few; j_call: TRBJ2-1; v_call: TRBV20-1; d_call: TRBD2
cdr3_aa: CASSLAPLAGGETQYF; cdr3_nt: TGCGCCAGCAGCTTGGCTCCGCTGGCGGGGGGGGAGACCCAGTACTTC; clone_size: few; j_call: TRBJ2-5; v_call: TRBV5-1; d_call: TRBD2
cdr3_aa: CASSRGSGSYNEQFF; cdr3_nt: TGTGCCAGCAGCCGGGGGAGCGGCTCCTACAATGAGCAGTTCTTC; clone_size: many; j_call: TRBJ2-1; v_call: TRBV7-3; d_call: -
cdr3_aa: CASSLSLTYEQYF; cdr3_nt: TGTGCCAGCAGCTTATCCCTCACTTACGAGCAGTACTTC; clone_size: many; j_call: TRBJ2-7; v_call: TRBV7-9; d_call: -
cdr3_aa: CASSSALAPRWPQHF; cdr3_nt: TGTGCCAGCAGTTCAGCCCTCGCGCCTCGTTGGCCCCAGCATTTT; clone_size: -; j_call: TRBJ1-5; v_call: TRBV6-5; d_call: -
cdr3_aa: CASSLEQIAATDTQYF; cdr3_nt: TGTGCCAGCAGCTTAGAACAGATAGCGGCCACAGATACGCAGTATTTT; clone_size: -; j_call: TRBJ2-3; v_call: TRBV7-9; d_call: -
cdr3_aa: CASSQVAGEETQYF; cdr3_nt: TGTGCCAGCAGCCAAGTGGCAGGAGAAGAGACCCAGTACTTC; clone_size: -; j_call: TRBJ2-5; v_call: TRBV3-1; d_call: -
cdr3_aa: CATSVAYNEQFF; cdr3_nt: TGTGCCACCAGTGTGGCCTACAATGAGCAGTTCTTC; clone_size: -; j_call: TRBJ2-1; v_call: TRBV24-1; d_call: -
cdr3_aa: CASKQDTEAFF; cdr3_nt: TGTGCCAGTAAACAGGACACTGAAGCTTTCTTT; clone_size: -; j_call: TRBJ1-1; v_call: TRBV19; d_call: -
cdr3_aa: CASSLVFQVNSNQPQHF; cdr3_nt: TGTGCCAGCAGCTTAGTGTTTCAGGTGAATAGCAATCAGCCCCAGCATTTT; clone_size: many; j_call: TRBJ1-5; v_call: TRBV7-2; d_call: -
cdr3_aa: CASSPRNSGTDTQYF; cdr3_nt: TGTGCCAGCAGCCCCAGAAATAGCGGGACAGATACGCAGTATTTT; clone_size: few; j_call: TRBJ2-3; v_call: TRBV7-8; d_call: TRBD2
cdr3_aa: CASSEGQTQETQYF; cdr3_nt: TGTGCCAGCAGCGAGGGACAAACGCAAGAGACCCAGTACTTC; clone_size: -; j_call: TRBJ2-5; v_call: TRBV28; d_call: -
cdr3_aa: CASSPGRGQDGYTF; cdr3_nt: TGCGCCAGCAGCCCGGGAAGGGGGCAGGATGGCTACACCTTC; clone_size: -; j_call: TRBJ1-2; v_call: TRBV5-1; d_call: TRBD1
cdr3_aa: CASSVSGTPTDTQYF; cdr3_nt: TGTGCCAGCAGCGTGTCGGGGACCCCCACAGATACGCAGTATTTT; clone_size: -; j_call: TRBJ2-3; v_call: TRBV9; d_call: -
cdr3_aa: CASSYSGALSYEQYF; cdr3_nt: TGCGCCAGCAGCTATTCCGGGGCACTCTCCTACGAGCAGTACTTC; clone_size: few; j_call: TRBJ2-7; v_call: TRBV5-1; d_call: -
cdr3_aa: CASSLAGFMVQETQYF; cdr3_nt: TGCGCCAGCAGCTTGGCCGGCTTTATGGTTCAAGAGACCCAGTACTTC; clone_size: -; j_call: TRBJ2-5; v_call: TRBV5-1; d_call: -
cdr3_aa: CASSSTPGRTYNEQFF; cdr3_nt: TGTGCCAGCAGCTCTACTCCAGGGAGGACGTACAATGAGCAGTTCTTC; clone_size: few; j_call: TRBJ2-1; v_call: TRBV6-1; d_call: -
cdr3_aa: CASSSGAGELFF; cdr3_nt: TGTGCCAGCTCTAGCGGGGCCGGGGAGCTGTTTTTT; clone_size: -; j_call: TRBJ2-2; v_call: TRBV28; d_call: TRBD2
cdr3_aa: CASAQGQRGETQYF; cdr3_nt: TGTGCCAGCGCCCAGGGACAGAGGGGGGAGACCCAGTACTTC; clone_size: few; j_call: TRBJ2-5; v_call: TRBV4-2; d_call: TRBD1
cdr3_aa: CASSPGLGGGPALAQYF; cdr3_nt: TGTGCCAGCAGCCCCGGGTTGGGCGGGGGCCCGGCATTGGCCCAGTACTTC; clone_size: -; j_call: TRBJ2-5; v_call: TRBV6-5; d_call: -
cdr3_aa: CASTTSPGGGTDTQYF; cdr3_nt: TGTGCCAGCACCACTTCCCCCGGGGGTGGCACAGATACGCAGTATTTT; clone_size: -; j_call: TRBJ2-3; v_call: TRBV7-2; d_call: -
cdr3_aa: CASSYRDGGDTQYF; cdr3_nt: TGTGCCAGCAGTTACAGGGACGGCGGAGATACGCAGTATTTT; clone_size: many; j_call: TRBJ2-3; v_call: TRBV6-5; d_call: -
cdr3_aa: CASSLVDRGRGNYGYTF; cdr3_nt: TGTGCTAGCAGCTTAGTGGACAGGGGGCGAGGAAACTATGGCTACACCTTC; clone_size: few; j_call: TRBJ1-2; v_call: TRBV7-7; d_call: TRBD1
cdr3_aa: CASSPRDSFDSPLHF; cdr3_nt: TGTGCCAGCAGCCCCAGGGACAGTTTCGATTCACCCCTCCACTTT; clone_size: -; j_call: TRBJ1-6; v_call: TRBV12-3/TRBV12-4; d_call: TRBD1
cdr3_aa: CSARVAVGETQYF; cdr3_nt: TGCAGTGCTAGAGTAGCGGTGGGAGAGACCCAGTACTTC; clone_size: -; j_call: TRBJ2-5; v_call: TRBV20-1; d_call: -